The 32 T cell receptor beta chains reported below all come from one sample, sequenced in a study of spatial heterogeneity in lung cancer. Regarding the study as a whole: Tumor mutation counts were tracked by expanded intratumoral alpha and beta TCR counts.

TCRdb analysed the 5' RACE reads with MiXCR anew, one entry per CDR3 protein. The top ten clones hold around 23% of a sample with roughly 590 distinct CDR3 sequences, roughly four fifths of them seen once. Indicated time point: sample taken at primary tumor resection. The antigens of these receptors remain unknown. Sequencing was performed on lung tumor tissue, taken at surgery. These receptors were taken from a female donor with early-stage non-small cell lung cancer.

Concerning this clonotype: Little can be read into the size of this beta chain, an off-target read in a library designed for alpha chains. The chain couples TRBV18 to TRBJ2-5; 7 bases agree with TRBD2. CDR3 size: 14 residues. Germline-derived CDR1 and CDR2 are KGHSH and LQKENI. J gave up 3 bases and V 2 bases, and 3 bases lay outside the gene matches. The CDR3 DNA reads as TGTGCCAGCTCACCATTCGGACTAGAAGAGACCCAGTACTTC. Residues: CASSPFGLEETQYF.

Concerning this clonotype: Because this beta chain is a stray read in a library intended to capture alpha chains, its abundance should not be given much weight. The chain carries TRBV4-3 and TRBJ2-7; D call uncertain. This CDR3 region has 15 residues. Germline CDR1 and CDR2: LGHNA and YSLEER. V was shortened by 4 bases and J by 4 bases, with 17 bases between the two germline ends. CDR3 coding DNA: TGCGCCAGCAGCCCTAAAATGCTTGGTTCTTACGAGCAGTACTTC. The encoded protein is CASSPKMLGSYEQYF.

On this clonotype itself: The library was designed around alpha chains, so this beta chain is a stray read whose abundance carries little weight. The chain uses TRBV20-1 and TRBJ1-1, with 7 nucleotides matching TRBD1. Losses at the gene ends were 5 bases for V and 0 bases for J; bases not matched to a gene: 9. The germline V gene has CDR1 DFQATT and CDR2 SNEGSKA (reference sequence). CDR3 length equals 15 residues. CDR3: CSASTGRGLNTEAFF. The CDR3 DNA sequence: TGCAGTGCTTCGACAGGGCGGGGGCTGAACACTGAAGCTTTCTTT.

Judged by abundance, this clonotype is hyperexpanded (1% or more). This beta chain is an off-target read within a library intended for alpha chains, so its frequency means little. The chain links TRBV20-1 to TRBJ1-5, with 8 bases identical to TRBD1. Per the germline V gene, CDR1 is DFQATT and CDR2 is SNEGSKA (reference sequence). The trim removed 5 bases at V and 3 bases at J, leaving 12 bases unmatched. The CDR3 covers 16 residues. CDR3 coding DNA: TGCAGTGCTTTCGGACAGGGTCGGTATTACAATCAGCCCCAGCATTTT. Its protein product is CSAFGQGRYYNQPQHF.

Only one count was recorded for this clonotype. This beta chain is off target for a library built for alpha chains, so its abundance means little. The chain joins TRBV20-1 to TRBJ1-1; D perhaps matches TRBD1 (6 bases). V lost 6 bases to trimming and J lost 4 bases, with 15 bases between them. Germline V gives CDR1 DFQATT, CDR2 SNEGSKA (reference sequence). CDR3 length: 13 amino acids. The CDR3 nucleotides are TGCAGTGCGGACAACAGGGTGGCCACTGAAGCTTTCTTT. Translated: CSADNRVATEAFF.

This clonotype was seen only a few times. For a library built for alpha chains, this beta chain is a stray read; little rests on its size. In DNA form, the CDR3 reads TGTGCCAGCACCTCCTGGGGGGGGGAGGAGACCCAGTACTTC. Residues: CASTSWGGEETQYF. The chain couples TRBV12-3 or TRBV12-4 to TRBJ2-5; 7 nucleotides line up with TRBD2. This CDR3 contains 14 residues. After removal of 7 bases from V and 5 bases from J, the junction contained 10 bases not matched to a gene.

A word on this clonotype: This beta chain appears as a stray read in a library generated for alpha chains; its size is not informative. The J gene is TRBJ2-5, the V gene TRBV20-1, with TRBD1 as a possible D gene (6 bases). The CDR3 contains 12 residues. Germline V CDR1 and CDR2: DFQATT, SNEGSKA (reference sequence). The V gene lost 5 bases and the J gene lost 4 bases, with 11 bases spanning the gap. The CDR3 loop is CSADRFGETQYF. DNA of the CDR3: TGCAGTGCTGACAGGTTCGGAGAGACCCAGTACTTC.

Turning to this clonotype: This beta chain lies outside the target of a library built for alpha chains; its clone size means little. The CDR3 coding sequence is TGTGCCAGCAGCGTAGTCGGGGGAAAGAATGAAAAACTGTTTTTT. Protein sequence: CASSVVGGKNEKLFF. The chain links TRBV9 to TRBJ1-4; D possibly corresponds to TRBD1 (5 bases). Germline loops: CDR1 SGDLS, CDR2 YYNGEE. With 0 bases removed from V and 5 bases from J, the gap between germline ends came to 11 bases. The CDR3 has 15 amino acids.

This clonotype came up a few times. This beta chain appears as a stray read in a library generated for alpha chains; its size is not informative. The chain recombines TRBV20-1 with TRBJ1-4; 7 nucleotides line up with TRBD1. The V segment lost 6 bases and the J segment 10 bases; nucleotides outside the gene matches: 17. CDR1 and CDR2 (germline): DFQATT, SNEGSKA (reference sequence). The CDR3 covers 15 residues. CDR3 nucleotides: TGCAGTGCCAGGGGGTGGCAGGGCATGGTCCGAAAACTGTTTTTT. Translating it yields CSARGWQGMVRKLFF.

Regarding this clonotype: This beta chain lies outside the target of a library built for alpha chains; its clone size means little. V and J are TRBV2 and TRBJ2-1; possibly TRBD1 or TRBD2 for D (6 bases each). This CDR3 has 12 amino acids. Germline values: CDR1 SNHLY, CDR2 FYNNEI. Between the trimmed V and J ends, which lost 5 bases and 9 bases, there was a span of 11 bases. The CDR3 sequence: CASSLQGGEQFF. CDR3 coding DNA: TGTGCCAGCAGTCTACAGGGAGGTGAGCAGTTCTTC.

Concerning this clonotype: The library was built for alpha chains, so this beta chain is an off-target read and its size means little. The chain is built from TRBV20-1 and TRBJ2-7, with TRBD2 matching over 7 bases. Trimming took 5 bases from V and 6 from J; bases not matched to a gene: 10. CDR1 and CDR2 from the germline V gene are DFQATT and SNEGSKA (reference sequence). The CDR3 is made up of 13 amino acids. CDR3 sequence reads: CSASLAARPEQYF. CDR3 coding DNA: TGCAGTGCTTCCCTAGCGGCACGGCCCGAGCAGTACTTC.

This clonotype showed up just once. The library was designed around alpha chains, so this beta chain is a stray read whose abundance carries little weight. The chain couples TRBV7-2 to TRBJ2-3; 7 nucleotides line up with TRBD2. The V segment lost 4 bases and the J segment 2 bases; nucleotides outside the gene matches: 18. The CDR3 has 19 residues. Germline CDR1 is SGHTA and CDR2 is FQGNSA. CDR3 bases: TGTGCCAGCAGCTCCCTTTTGGGAGGGCTAGCGGATTCCACAGATACGCAGTATTTT. Amino acids: CASSSLLGGLADSTDTQYF.

Points on this clonotype: Since the library was made to target alpha chains, this beta chain is a stray read and its abundance is not meaningful. The genes are TRBV5-1 and TRBJ2-7, with TRBD1 matching over 9 bases. Germline-derived CDR1 and CDR2 are SGHRS and YFSETQ. The V segment lost 2 bases and the J segment 4 bases; nucleotides outside the gene matches: 4. The CDR3 runs to 14 residues. CDR3 sequence reads: CASSLTGTGYEQYF. The CDR3 coding sequence is TGCGCCAGCAGCTTAACCGGGACAGGGTACGAGCAGTACTTC.

As for this clonotype: A library made for alpha chains picked up this beta chain off target, so its size means little. V and J are TRBV6-5 and TRBJ2-7; D may be TRBD1 (5 bases). V was clipped by 2 bases and J by 7 bases, with 9 bases between them. The germline V gene has CDR1 MNHEY and CDR2 SVGAGI. The CDR3 runs 12 residues. CDR3 sequence reads: CASSYRNREQYF. CDR3 bases: TGTGCCAGCAGTTACCGGAACAGGGAGCAGTACTTC.

On this clonotype itself: With the library built for alpha chains, this beta chain is off target and its frequency is not meaningful. The chain uses TRBV5-1 and TRBJ1-5; D remains unclear. V was clipped by 6 bases and J by 2 bases, with 15 bases between them. Looked up from germline, CDR1 is SGHRS and CDR2 is YFSETQ. The CDR3 spans 15 residues. The chain's CDR3 is CASNLTAGGNQPQHF. The CDR3 DNA sequence: TGCGCCAGCAATTTAACGGCCGGAGGCAATCAGCCCCAGCATTTT.

Of note for this clonotype: Within a library made for alpha chains, this beta chain is off target, and its count is uninformative. V and J are TRBV3-1 and TRBJ1-1; D unresolved. Looked up from germline, CDR1 is LGHDT and CDR2 is YNNKEL (reference sequence). Trimming took off 4 bases at V and 4 bases at J, with 10 bases between the two ends. There are 13 residues in the CDR3. The CDR3, as DNA: TGTGCCAGCAGCCCCGGGGAGGCCACTGAAGCTTTCTTT. Translating gives CASSPGEATEAFF.

This clonotype has a handful of counts. Being off target in a library aimed at alpha chains, this beta chain has a size of little meaning. The chain has TRBV10-3 and TRBJ2-3; no clear D. Germline assignment: CDR1 ENHRY and CDR2 SYGVKD. There are 13 residues in the CDR3. Deletions cut 5 bases from V and 6 bases from J, with 12 bases between. CDR3 nucleotide sequence: TGTGCCATCAGTTCCCTTACTCCCGATACGCAGTATTTT. Its protein product is CAISSLTPDTQYF.

About this clonotype: The library was built for alpha chains, so this beta chain is an off-target read and its size means little. The chain joins TRBV18 to TRBJ1-1; 9 positions agree with TRBD1. Trimming took 2 bases from V and 3 from J; bases not matched to a gene: 4. This CDR3 is 15 amino acids long. The germline CDR1 and CDR2 sequences are KGHSH and LQKENI. The CDR3: CASSPRQGEDTEAFF. CDR3 coding DNA: TGTGCCAGCTCACCAAGACAGGGGGAGGACACTGAAGCTTTCTTT.

This clonotype was observed a few times. This beta chain is a stray sequence in a library constructed for alpha chains; its clone size is not meaningful. The chain is built from TRBV12-3 or TRBV12-4 and TRBJ2-1, with 7 bases aligning to TRBD2. V lost 3 bases, J lost 7 bases, and 6 bases stayed unmatched. CDR3 length equals 14 residues. The CDR3 sequence: CASSFGGGGNEQFF. In DNA, the CDR3 is TGTGCCAGCAGTTTTGGGGGGGGAGGGAATGAGCAGTTCTTC.

Note on this clonotype: This beta chain is a stray sequence in a library constructed for alpha chains; its clone size is not meaningful. The chain joins TRBV2 to TRBJ1-2, with 7 bases aligning to TRBD1. Germline V lookup: CDR1 SNHLY, CDR2 FYNNEI. The junction had 10 bases not matched to a gene; V was cut back by 9 bases and J by 6 bases. The CDR3 has 13 amino acids. CDR3 protein: CASLLGQVDGYTF. The CDR3, as DNA: TGTGCCAGTTTGCTCGGACAGGTGGATGGCTACACCTTC.

A word on this clonotype: This beta chain turned up in a library designed for alpha chains; as an off-target read, its abundance says little. This rearrangement joins TRBV10-3 to TRBJ2-7, with D possibly matching TRBD1 (5 bases). Germline assignment: CDR1 ENHRY and CDR2 SYGVKD. The CDR3 has 14 residues. V lost 4 bases to trimming and J lost 1 base, with 11 bases between them. CDR3 sequence reads: CAISGYRFSYEQYF. The CDR3 coding sequence is TGTGCCATCAGTGGCTACAGGTTTTCCTACGAGCAGTACTTC.

Comment on this clonotype: Because the library targeted alpha chains, this beta chain is an off-target read whose size means little. J is TRBJ2-3 and V is TRBV3-1; a possible D gene is TRBD2 (6 bases). Trimming cost V 1 base and J 0 bases, with 14 bases left between them. The V gene's germline CDR1 is LGHDT and CDR2 YNNKEL (reference sequence). This CDR3 is 17 amino acids long. CDR3 coding DNA: TGTGCCAGCAGCCAAGGACTAGTGGGATACAGCACAGATACGCAGTATTTT. It translates to CASSQGLVGYSTDTQYF.

On this clonotype: Because this beta chain is a stray read in a library intended to capture alpha chains, its abundance should not be given much weight. The rearrangement uses TRBV18 and TRBJ2-5, with a tentative D call TRBD1 (5 bases). The CDR3 is 14 residues long. From germline, CDR1 is KGHSH and CDR2 LQKENI. V lost 3 bases to trimming and J lost 1 base, with 9 bases between them. This CDR3 reads CASSPIDSQETQYF. As DNA, the CDR3 is TGTGCCAGCTCACCGATAGACAGCCAAGAGACCCAGTACTTC.

A remark on this clonotype: This beta chain lies outside the target of a library built for alpha chains; its clone size means little. The chain links TRBV29-1 to TRBJ2-5, with TRBD1 matching 9 bases. V lost 6 bases to trimming and J lost 5 bases; unmatched junction nucleotides: 7. The CDR3 sequence is 13 residues long. Germline loops: CDR1 SQVTM, CDR2 ANQGSEA. The CDR3 here is CSVWTGEDETQYF. CDR3 nucleotides: TGCAGCGTATGGACAGGGGAGGACGAGACCCAGTACTTC. Full variable domain (remainder filled in from reference TRBV29-1 and TRBJ2-5): SAVISQKPSRDICQRGTSLTIQCQVDSQVTMMFWYRQQPGQSLTLIATANQGSEATYESGFVIDKFPISRPNLTFSTLTVSNMSPEDSSIYLCSVWTGEDETQYFGPGTRLLVL.

In the case of this clonotype: This beta chain appears as a stray read in a library generated for alpha chains; its size is not informative. This rearrangement joins TRBV29-1 to TRBJ1-5; D remains ambiguous. This CDR3 spans 13 amino acids. Trimming shortened V by 4 bases and J by 7 bases, and 14 bases separated the two germline ends. Germline V lookup: CDR1 SQVTM, CDR2 ANQGSEA. Written as DNA, the CDR3 is TGCAGCGTTGTCGGGGTTGCAGGACAGCCCCAGCATTTT. Translation gives CSVVGVAGQPQHF.

Turning to this clonotype: This beta chain lies outside the target of a library built for alpha chains; its clone size means little. V usage is TRBV7-3 and J usage is TRBJ2-3; no clear D gene. Trimming pared 5 bases from V and 4 bases from J, leaving 13 bases between. Per the germline V gene, CDR1 is SGHTA and CDR2 is FQGTGA. The CDR3 spans 14 residues. The CDR3 nucleotides are TGTGCCAGCAGCACGTCCGGCTTTCCAGATACGCAGTATTTT. As protein: CASSTSGFPDTQYF.

Comments on this clonotype: Since it is a stray read in a library aimed at alpha chains, this beta chain has a size that is not meaningful. The rearrangement uses TRBV7-2 and TRBJ2-1; no definite D call. The CDR3 has 14 amino acids. The V gene lost 5 bases and the J gene lost 9 bases, with 17 bases spanning the gap. The germline CDR1 and CDR2 sequences are SGHTA and FQGNSA. CDR3 amino acids: CASSPGRTSSEQFF. Written as DNA, the CDR3 is TGTGCCAGCAGCCCCGGCCGGACCTCCAGTGAGCAGTTCTTC.

To note about this clonotype: Since it is a stray read in a library aimed at alpha chains, this beta chain has a size that is not meaningful. The rearrangement uses TRBV6-5 and TRBJ2-5, with D unclear. Deletions cut 2 bases from V and 1 base from J, with 8 bases between. The CDR3 contains 14 residues. Germline CDR1 is MNHEY and CDR2 is SVGAGI. CDR3 region: CASSYRPGQETQYF. CDR3 sequence (DNA): TGTGCCAGCAGTTACCGCCCCGGCCAAGAGACCCAGTACTTC.

This clonotype turned up a few times. Because this beta chain is a stray read in a library intended to capture alpha chains, its abundance should not be given much weight. This chain links TRBV9 with TRBJ2-5, with TRBD2 matching over 9 bases. J was trimmed by 5 bases and V by 0 bases; bases with no gene match: 8. The germline gives CDR1 SGDLS, CDR2 YYNGEE. The CDR3 is 16 amino acids. The CDR3 reads CASSVEYGLAIETQYF. The CDR3 DNA follows: TGTGCCAGCAGCGTAGAATATGGACTAGCGATTGAGACCCAGTACTTC. The whole variable domain, filled in from reference TRBV9 and TRBJ2-5, reads DSGVTQTPKHLITATGQRVTLRCSPRSGDLSVYWYQQSLDQGLQFLIQYYNGEERAKGNILERFSAQQFPDLHSELNLSSLELGDSALYFCASSVEYGLAIETQYFGPGTRLLVL.

As to this clonotype: This beta chain is a stray sequence in a library constructed for alpha chains; its clone size is not meaningful. V is TRBV20-1 and J is TRBJ2-5; 14 bases agree with TRBD2. This CDR3 region has 20 residues. The V gene's germline CDR1 is DFQATT and CDR2 SNEGSKA (reference sequence). V lost 5 bases to trimming and J lost 3 bases; unmatched junction nucleotides: 20. The CDR3 DNA is TGCAGTGCTGAGAGACTAGCGGGGGGGCAGTTTGCTTCTCCCGAAGAGACCCAGTACTTC. Translation gives CSAERLAGGQFASPEETQYF.

Note on this clonotype: Within a library made for alpha chains, this beta chain is off target, and its count is uninformative. The J gene is TRBJ1-1, the V gene TRBV24-1; TRBD1 agrees at 10 bases. V trimming: 5 bases; J trimming: 3 bases; junction bases outside the gene matches: 5. Per germline, CDR1 KGHDR and CDR2 SFDVKD. The CDR3 spans 15 residues. CDR3 coding DNA: TGTGCCACCAGTGCCGACAGGGGGCCTTACACTGAAGCTTTCTTT. Amino acid sequence: CATSADRGPYTEAFF.

As regards this clonotype: The library was designed around alpha chains, so this beta chain is a stray read whose abundance carries little weight. The rearrangement links TRBV29-1 to TRBJ2-7; 10 nucleotides match TRBD2. Germline trimming cut 8 bases from V and 1 base from J; bases unmatched to any gene: 23. This CDR3 has 19 amino acids. Germline values: CDR1 SQVTM, CDR2 ANQGSEA. CDR3 sequence: CSYSMRLAGDLSESYEQYF. In DNA, the CDR3 is TGCAGCTACTCGATGCGCCTAGCGGGAGATCTTTCTGAGTCCTACGAGCAGTACTTC.